This paragraph reports one TCR beta chain. The sample comes from a study of T cell responses to AZD1222 COVID-19 vaccine. Profiled with immunoSEQ multiplex PCR; TCRdb holds only in-frame clones, not every one. The sample gives 95,000 to 150,000 clones, roughly 84% of which show up once; approximately 6.6% is in the top ten. Germline-derived CDR1 and CDR2 are MGHRA and YSYEKL. Trimming stripped 2 bases from V and 6 bases from J, with 25 bases between. The length of the CDR3 is 19 residues. V and J are TRBV4-1 and TRBJ2-2; D tentatively fits TRBD1 or TRBD2 (5 bases each). The material sequenced was peripheral blood, taken on day 0 of AZD1222 vaccination. The clonotype was recovered from an adult in good health. In DNA, the CDR3 is TGCGCCAGCAGCCAACTCGTGGCGACGGGGCACACGACGGCCGGGGAGCTGTTTTTT. This translates into CASSQLVATGHTTAGELFF.